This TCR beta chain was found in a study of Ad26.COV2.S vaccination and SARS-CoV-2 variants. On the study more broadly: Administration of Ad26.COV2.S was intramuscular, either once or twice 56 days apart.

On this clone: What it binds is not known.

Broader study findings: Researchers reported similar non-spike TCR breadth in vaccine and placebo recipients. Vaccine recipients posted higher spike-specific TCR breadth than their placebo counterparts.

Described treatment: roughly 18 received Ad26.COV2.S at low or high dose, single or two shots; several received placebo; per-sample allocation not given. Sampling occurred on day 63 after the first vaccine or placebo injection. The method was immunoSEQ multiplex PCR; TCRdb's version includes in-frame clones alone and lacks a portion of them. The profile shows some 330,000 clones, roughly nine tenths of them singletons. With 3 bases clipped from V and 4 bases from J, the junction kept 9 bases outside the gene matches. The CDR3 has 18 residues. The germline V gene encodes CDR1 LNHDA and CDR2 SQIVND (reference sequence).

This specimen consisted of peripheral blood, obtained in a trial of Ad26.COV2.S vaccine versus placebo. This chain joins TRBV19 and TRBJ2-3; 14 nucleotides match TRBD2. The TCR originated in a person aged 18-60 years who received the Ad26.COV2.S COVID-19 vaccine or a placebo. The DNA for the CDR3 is TGTGCCAGTAGTATTGGACTAGCGGGAGGAGGAGGCGCAGATACGCAGTATTTT. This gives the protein CASSIGLAGGGGADTQYF. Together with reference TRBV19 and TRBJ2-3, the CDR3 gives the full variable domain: DGGITQSPKYLFRKEGQNVTLSCEQNLNHDAMYWYRQDPGQGLRLIYYSQIVNDFQKGDIAEGYSVSREKKESFPLTVTSAQKNPTAFYLCASSIGLAGGGGADTQYFGPGTRLTVL.